The sequence of this T cell receptor beta chain was determined in a study of stem cell transplantation in POMP-related autoinflammatory disease (dated by TCRdb to the early 2020s). Study-level background: According to the study's hypothesis, the TRB repertoire gets skewed because defective thymoproteasomes impair MHC class I-dependent CD8+ T-cell differentiation and positive selection. Before transplant, CD4+ naive T-cell skewing, low CD8+ T-cell proportions, and reduced T-cell cytokine secretion were observed in patients. The effect of POMP deficiency on T-cell receptor beta repertoire diversity and CDR3 characteristics was assessed using high-throughput TRB sequencing.

V sheds 5 bases and J sheds 7 bases, leaving 15 bases between their ends. Counted from cysteine to phenylalanine, this CDR3 has 14 amino acids. Only the CDR3 DNA is retained, 42 bases long and in frame from the first base. Reading the germline V gene (reference sequence) gives CDR1 SEHNR and CDR2 FQNEAQ. General findings and caveats noted by the study authors: Across all analyzed T-cell subsets, PRAID patients tended toward lower TRB diversity and higher clonality. PRAID patients showed a restricted number of unique TRB V-J gene pairings. Statistical significance for the trend toward lower diversity and increased clonality in PRAID patients was reached only for regulatory T cells.

Library prep was done by the immunoSEQ multiplex PCR assay. On the authors' methods: Shannon entropy, which takes clonal size distribution into account, was used to quantify repertoire diversity. The Gini-Simpson index (Simpson_1-D) served as the measure of how unequally clonotypes were distributed. TCRdb re-hosts the immuneACCESS table, in-frame sequences only. Its copies lack some clones; in the studies checked, an unresolved V gene accounts for under half of them, and the cause for the rest is not known. V, J and clone size reflect that table, while D and trimming were determined from the DNA. A total of 25,000 to 30,000 clones appear in this sample, more than 75% of them only once. Of the sample, around 2.4% is held by the ten largest clones. About this clone: What this receptor recognizes is not known. Qualities for individual bases were not recorded, and no much larger clone is one base off.

Explained via the paper, the time point label denotes: before hematopoietic stem cell transplant. PRAID was marked by prominent immunodeficiency together with autoinflammation. Prior to TRB sequencing, T-cell subsets (conventional T cells, CD8+ T cells, regulatory T cells, T follicular helper cells) were sorted. This TCR was sampled from a human donor with POMP-related autoinflammation and immune dysregulation (PRAID). Sequenced material: CD4+ T cells from PBMCs, taken before stem cell transplantation. The chain is assembled from TRBV7-9 and TRBJ2-1; matching of 6 bases hints at TRBD2 as the D gene. The CDR3 region has the sequence CASSLTGVGNEQFF. The nucleotide sequence reads as follows: TGTGCCAGCAGCCTGACGGGAGTGGGTAATGAGCAGTTCTTC.